The entry below gives a single TCR beta chain sequence along with its context. Source study methods: Estimation of nucleated cell counts was performed using reference gene primer amplification. Method: immunoSEQ multiplex PCR; TCRdb's copy keeps in-frame clones and lacks some. That table furnishes V, J and clone size, whereas the DNA furnished D and trimming. The data contain roughly 84,000 clones, approximately 80% of them singletons. These data belong to a study of blood T cell repertoires in COVID-19. Study summary: Specimens from acute and convalescent COVID-19 originated in the United States, Italy and Spain. T cells, B-cell-depleted T cells, or PBMCs supplied cDNA or gDNA.

V dropped 3 bases and J dropped 4 bases, with 10 bases sitting between them. The CDR3 has 14 residues. Per the germline V gene, CDR1 is MNHNS and CDR2 is SASEGT. The rearrangement joins TRBV6-1 to TRBJ2-1; tentative D call: TRBD1 (5 bases). Sequenced: peripheral blood. The clonotype was recovered from a woman of 80 years or more with acute or convalescent COVID-19. CDR3 bases: TGTGCCAGCAGTGAGAGCAGGGTTTACAATGAGCAGTTCTTC. Its translation: CASSESRVYNEQFF.